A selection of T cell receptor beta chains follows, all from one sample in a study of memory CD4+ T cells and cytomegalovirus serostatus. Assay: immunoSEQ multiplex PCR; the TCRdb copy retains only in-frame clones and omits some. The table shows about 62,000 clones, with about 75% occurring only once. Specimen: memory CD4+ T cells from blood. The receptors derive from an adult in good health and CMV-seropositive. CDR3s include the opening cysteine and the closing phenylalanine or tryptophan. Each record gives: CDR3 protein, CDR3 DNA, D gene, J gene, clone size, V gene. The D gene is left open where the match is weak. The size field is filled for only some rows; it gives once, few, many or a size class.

CASSFGGSAGNTIYF | TGCGCCAGCAGCTTCGGGGGTTCGGCTGGAAACACCATATATTTT | . | TRBJ1-3 | . | TRBV5-1
CASSCDRGRARQPQHF | TGTGCCAGCAGTTGTGACAGGGGGAGGGCTCGGCAGCCCCAGCATTTT | TRBD1 | TRBJ1-5 | . | TRBV6-7
CASSFKGGEKLFF | TGCGCCAGCAGCTTTAAGGGGGGCGAAAAACTGTTTTTT | . | TRBJ1-4 | . | TRBV5-1
CASSLSSEEQYF | TGTGCCAGCAGCTTATCCAGCGAAGAGCAGTACTTC | . | TRBJ2-7 | . | TRBV7-2
CASSVGQGAGDTQYF | TGTGCCAGCAGTGTAGGACAGGGGGCCGGAGATACGCAGTATTTT | TRBD1 | TRBJ2-3 | . | TRBV6-1
CAIMTGTENTEAFF | TGTGCCATCATGACCGGGACCGAAAACACTGAAGCTTTCTTT | . | TRBJ1-1 | . | TRBV10-3
CASSLADRDLDTQYF | TGCGCCAGCAGCTTGGCGGACAGGGACTTAGATACGCAGTATTTT | TRBD1 | TRBJ2-3 | . | TRBV5-1
CASSLRTGGIEKLFF | TGTGCCAGCAGTTTACGGACAGGGGGAATTGAAAAACTGTTTTTT | TRBD1 | TRBJ1-4 | . | TRBV27
CASRDTGNSGNTIYF | TGCGCCAGCAGAGACACGGGAAACTCTGGAAACACCATATATTTT | . | TRBJ1-3 | . | TRBV5-1
CASSPTVGGANYGYTF | TGTGCCAGCAGTCCCACGGTTGGGGGGGCTAACTATGGCTACACCTTC | . | TRBJ1-2 | . | TRBV2
CASRRVGELFF | TGTGCAAGTCGCCGGGTCGGGGAGCTGTTTTTT | . | TRBJ2-2 | . | TRBV12-2
CASSFDAPRGYTF | TGCGCCAGCAGCTTTGATGCCCCGAGAGGCTACACCTTC | . | TRBJ1-2 | few | TRBV5-1
CASSLWWGRDTGELFF | TGTGCCAGCAGCTTATGGTGGGGGAGGGACACCGGGGAGCTGTTTTTT | TRBD2 | TRBJ2-2 | . | TRBV7-8
CAWSGSLTGVGYEQYF | TGTGCCTGGAGTGGGTCCTTGACAGGGGTTGGCTACGAGCAGTACTTC | TRBD1 | TRBJ2-7 | . | TRBV30
CACQVGRGNQPQHF | TGTGCCTGTCAAGTAGGCAGGGGCAATCAGCCCCAGCATTTT | . | TRBJ1-5 | once | TRBV30
CASSFLGGGSLSYEQYF | TGTGCCAGCAGTTTTCTTGGAGGGGGCTCCCTTTCCTACGAGCAGTACTTC | . | TRBJ2-7 | . | TRBV28
CASSLDPLRAEQFF | TGTGCCAGCAGCCTTGACCCCCTGCGGGCTGAGCAGTTCTTC | . | TRBJ2-1 | . | TRBV5-4
CSAAWGRETQYF | TGCAGCGCTGCGTGGGGGCGGGAGACCCAGTACTTC | . | TRBJ2-5 | . | TRBV29-1
CSVGTGPQNEQFF | TGCAGCGTCGGGACAGGGCCCCAAAATGAGCAGTTCTTC | TRBD1 | TRBJ2-1 | once | TRBV29-1
CASRDRGRGTEAFF | TGTGCCAGCAGGGACAGGGGGCGCGGTACTGAAGCTTTCTTT | TRBD1 | TRBJ1-1 | few | TRBV25-1
CASSRAGMNTEAFF | TGTGCCAGCAGCCGTGCGGGGATGAACACTGAAGCTTTCTTT | . | TRBJ1-1 | . | TRBV7-8
CASSLVLGSEQFF | TGTGCCAGCAGCTTAGTGCTAGGCAGTGAGCAGTTCTTC | . | TRBJ2-1 | . | TRBV7-9
CASSPGTGDKLFF | TGTGCCAGCAGCCCGGGGACAGGGGACAAACTGTTTTTT | TRBD1 | TRBJ1-4 | . | TRBV27
CASSQYSDNEQFF | TGTGCCAGCAGCCAATACAGCGACAATGAGCAGTTCTTC | . | TRBJ2-1 | . | TRBV7-9
CASSSRGGGHSGYTF | TGCGCCAGCAGCTCCCGCGGGGGGGGGCATTCTGGCTACACCTTC | . | TRBJ1-2 | . | TRBV5-1
CATRTGSDNSPLHF | TGTGCCACTAGGACAGGGTCTGATAATTCACCCCTCCACTTT | TRBD1 | TRBJ1-6 | once | TRBV10-3
CASSLDRGGGAWEHF | TGTGCCAGCAGCTTAGATCGCGGCGGGGGGGCCTGGGAACATTTT | TRBD2 | TRBJ2-3 | . | TRBV11-2
CASSLAEGGGTTGELFF | TGCGCCAGCAGCTTGGCCGAAGGTGGGGGGACCACCGGGGAGCTGTTTTTT | . | TRBJ2-2 | . | TRBV5-1
CASSLGTANSPLHF | TGTGCCAGCAGCTTAGGAACAGCAAATTCACCCCTCCACTTT | . | TRBJ1-6 | once | TRBV7-8